This T cell receptor (beta chain) was sequenced in a study of T-cell memory formation after mild COVID-19. Per the germline V gene, CDR1 is SGHVS and CDR2 is FNYEAQ. V was cut by 3 bases and J by 5 bases, with 14 bases left in between. The CDR3 is made up of 14 amino acids. One entry per CDR3 protein results from TCRdb running MiXCR on the 5' RACE reads. The sample has roughly 510,000 distinct CDR3 sequences, roughly 17% seen once. This TCR was recovered from an adult woman who had mild COVID-19 (a few samples of this study predate the infection). Cell type and time point are not known. The specimen sequenced was PBMCs or a T cell subset sorted from them (not recorded which). The chain combines TRBV7-6 with TRBJ2-7, with D perhaps TRBD1 or TRBD2 (5 bases each). The CDR3 nucleotides read TGTGCCAGCAGCTTTTCAGGGTTCGGGGACGAGCAGTACTTC. It codes for CASSFSGFGDEQYF.